This TCR beta chain was captured in a study of control samples from healthy donors and cancer patients. The assay was immunoSEQ multiplex PCR, and TCRdb's table has in-frame clones only and misses some. The sample gives about 130,000 clones, more than 75% of which show up once; around 2% is in the top ten. Sequenced: blood. This receptor was obtained from a man between 18 and 35 years old in good health.

The CDR3 nucleotides are TGTGCCAGTAGTATACCTAGCGGGGGTTACAATGAGCAGTTCTTC. Translating it yields CASSIPSGGYNEQFF. The chain combines TRBV19 with TRBJ2-1, with 10 bases matching TRBD2. This CDR3 has 15 amino acids. Germline lookup yields CDR1 LNHDA and CDR2 SQIVND (reference sequence). The J segment lost 4 bases and the V segment lost 2 bases, leaving 2 bases of the junction unmatched.